The present T cell receptor beta chain was sequenced within a study of T cells in Graves' hyperthyroidism and ophthalmopathy (dated 2019 in TCRdb). At the level of the whole study: Peripheral blood was collected at initial diagnosis, before any treatment. To identify TCR V-J signatures that set the groups apart, the researchers used a discovery cohort of about a hundred patients, made up of about 44 with Graves' ophthalmopathy and some 55 with stable Graves' hyperthyroidism. Whether ophthalmopathy could be predicted prospectively was tested in an independent validation cohort made up of 18 to 20 hyperthyroidism patients plus 17 patients who later progressed to ophthalmopathy. The 75 to 100 discovery patients were randomly split 7:3 into training and test sets. The study also compared thyroid tissue and blood T-cell repertoires from 6 or 7 Graves' hyperthyroidism patients. Once sampling was done, hyperthyroidism patients were given methimazole at a starting dose of 30 mg daily, whereas ophthalmopathy patients were given high-dose intravenous methylprednisolone. The paper reports TCR Vbeta CDR3 sequencing of 135 peripheral blood samples: around 45 ophthalmopathy, around 80 hyperthyroidism and around 17 progressor patients.

On this clonotype itself: Its antigen has not been determined. No base quality values were provided; no much bigger clone lies one nucleotide off.

Results and caveats for the whole study, not just this receptor: Blood samples also contained most of the expanded thyroid clonotypes (frequency above 0.001), which suggests that blood repertoires may reflect thyroid immune responses. During validation, the model predicted progression to ophthalmopathy a median of around 6 months ahead of onset, with around 70% sensitivity and almost 75% specificity. A model built on a 13 V-J signature distinguished ophthalmopathy from stable hyperthyroidism, reaching 85% to 90% sensitivity and around 82% specificity in cross-validation and 80%/75% in testing. No statistical method was used to set the sample size in advance, and investigators knew the group allocation.

TCR beta CDR3 regions were amplified from RNA transcripts. The first round of RT-PCR for the TCR CDR3 was performed with the HTBI primer set and the Qiagen OneStep RT-PCR kit. The libraries were constructed in a second round of multiplex PCR and then size-selected and purified. Libraries were sequenced paired-end with 100 bp reads on an Illumina HiSeq2000. For the original study's pipeline: SOAPnuke was used to process the raw data, with reads discarded if the reads contained adapters or uncalled bases, had a mean Phred below 15, or lacked an exact constant-primer or identifier match. High-quality paired reads were merged using COPE v1.2.5, and each unique nucleotide sequence was defined as a clonotype. MiTCR v1.1 was used to align clonotypes to the IMGT TRBV, TRBD and TRBJ reference segments. Analysis was restricted to V-J combinations with a frequency above 0.0001, which covered about 99% of repertoires. A TCS score was defined as the ratio of F50 (clonal expansion) to E x V (chaos), with BLOSUM62-based TCRdist applied between CDR3 peptides within each V-J. Welch's t-statistics and random forest reduced roughly 500 V-J features to under 15, which were used in a naive Bayes classifier (R e1071). TCRdb ran its own pipeline on the public reads, namely fastp trimming at Q25 and MiXCR clone calling, and kept in-frame beta chains. Rows are combined by CDR3 protein, so each entry shows the most common genes and DNA. TCRdb's processing, not the study's, gives the V and J calls here. The sample includes roughly 500,000 distinct CDR3 sequences, with approximately 22% observed a single time. The top ten hold about 53% of the sample.

In the ophthalmopathy patients, disease was moderately to severely active, with a Clinical Activity Score of 3 or more, a NOSPECS grade of 4 or more, and a duration of less than 3 months. Exclusion was applied to patients with uncontrolled infections, other autoimmune diseases, pregnancy or lactation. Diagnoses relied on clinical symptoms, serum thyroxine and TRAb, thyroid ultrasound and orbital computed tomography. PBMCs were isolated from 7.5 to 10 ml of fresh peripheral blood by Ficoll-Paque density gradient centrifugation. Trizol reagent was used to extract total RNA, and RNA quality was then checked on an Agilent 2100 Bioanalyzer. The sample consisted of blood. The sequence was collected from a woman aged 70-85 years with Graves' ophthalmopathy.

The CDR3 amino acid sequence is: CSATTGGFNYGYTF. At the DNA level, the sequence is TGCAGTGCTACCACAGGGGGTTTTAACTATGGCTACACCTTC. The chain employs TRBV20-1 and TRBJ1-2, with 8 bases matching TRBD1. Based on the germline V gene (reference sequence), the CDR1 and CDR2 sequences are DFQATT and SNEGSKA. V is cut back by 4 bases and J by 1 base, with 5 bases in the junction unmatched. The CDR3 goes from the cysteine to the phenylalanine over 14 residues. The CDR3 DNA has 42 bases and is translated from base 1.